The 2 T cell receptor beta chains in this list originate from one sample, sequenced in a study of blood T cell repertoires in COVID-19. TCRdb's table, derived via immunoSEQ multiplex PCR, lists solely in-frame clones and lacks some. The sample holds 270,000 or so clones, nearly 90% seen once. The sample taken for sequencing was peripheral blood. All receptors derive from a woman aged 55-69 years with COVID-19, enrolled during active disease.

This chain uses TRBV5-6 with TRBJ2-1; D is possibly TRBD1 (6 bases). Trimming cost V 4 bases and J 4 bases, with 15 bases left between them. CDR1 and CDR2 (germline): SGHDT, YYEEEE. This CDR3 contains 15 residues. The CDR3 is CASSKLGQRYNEQFF. The CDR3 bases are TGTGCCAGCAGCAAATTAGGACAGCGGTACAATGAGCAGTTCTTC.

This chain uses TRBV5-1 with TRBJ1-1; unclear D gene. Germline V gene lookup returns CDR1 SGHRS and CDR2 YFSETQ. The CDR3 sequence is 13 residues long. V was trimmed by 4 bases and J by 6 bases, leaving 13 bases between them. In DNA form, the CDR3 reads TGCGCCAGCAGCGCGGGGTCCGGGGCTGAAGCTTTCTTT. Translated, it gives CASSAGSGAEAFF.